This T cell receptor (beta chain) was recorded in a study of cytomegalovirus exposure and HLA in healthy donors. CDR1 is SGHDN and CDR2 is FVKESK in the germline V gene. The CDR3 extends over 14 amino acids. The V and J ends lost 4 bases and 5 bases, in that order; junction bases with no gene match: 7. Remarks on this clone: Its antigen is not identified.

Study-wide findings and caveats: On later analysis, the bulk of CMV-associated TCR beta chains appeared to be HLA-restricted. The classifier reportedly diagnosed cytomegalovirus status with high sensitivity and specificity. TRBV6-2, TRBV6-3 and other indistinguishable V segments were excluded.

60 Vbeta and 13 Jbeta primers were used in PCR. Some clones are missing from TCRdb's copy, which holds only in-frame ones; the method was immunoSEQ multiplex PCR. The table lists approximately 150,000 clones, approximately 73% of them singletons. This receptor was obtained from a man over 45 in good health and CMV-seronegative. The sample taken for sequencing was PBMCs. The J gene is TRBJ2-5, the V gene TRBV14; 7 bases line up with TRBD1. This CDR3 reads CASSRDTGVETQYF. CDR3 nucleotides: TGTGCCAGCAGCCGGGATACAGGGGTTGAGACCCAGTACTTC.